Listed below are T cell receptor beta chains from one sample, sequenced in a study of PD-L1 blockade in urothelial cancer. Clones were sequenced by immunoSEQ multiplex PCR, and TCRdb holds only the in-frame ones, with some missing. The data hold 30,000 to 40,000 clones, with roughly a third observed a single time. Specimen: tumor tissue, collected before atezolizumab (anti-PD-L1) treatment. The receptors come from a man in his 60s with urothelial cancer. Each CDR3 is given without its conserved first and last residue.

TRBJ1-1	TRBV7-6	ASSLDRVSPEAF
TRBJ2-2	TRBV6-8	ASSYSILLAGVVGELF
TRBJ1-3	TRBV11-3	ASSLRGTGLGGGNTIY
TRBJ1-5	TRBV1	TSSLGEGAGLNQPQH
TRBJ2-5	TRBV6-8	AIRGTGGGQETQY
TRBJ2-2	TRBV6-8	ASKGDRNTGELF
TRBJ2-1	TRBV6-8	AIRGSGLGSEQF
TRBJ2-4	TRBV19	ASSIVEGTEY
TRBJ2-1	TRBV10-3	ASDGRGGEQF
TRBJ2-7	TRBV2	ASSIQQSYEQY
TRBJ1-1	TRBV19	ASSAYRGAVLDTEAF
TRBJ1-1	TRBV18	ASSSSTGVNTEAF
TRBJ1-1	TRBV30	AWSVYSRTEAF
TRBJ2-7	TRBV2	ASNETPGEQY
TRBJ2-5	TRBV14	ASSPGLAGGQETQY
TRBJ2-1	TRBV19	ASSGGISPVDEQF
TRBJ1-5	TRBV7-5	ASSLTDNNQPQH
TRBJ1-4	TRBV15	ATNDLGSGEKLF
TRBJ1-1	TRBV6-8	ASSYSRGINTEAF